The source of this T cell receptor beta chain is a study of blood T cell repertoires in COVID-19 (TCRdb year 2020). Concerning the study at large: The collaborator samples originated in the United States, Italy and Spain and spanned the acute and convalescent phases of COVID-19. The prospective study material was composed of cDNA or gDNA derived from T cells, B-cell-depleted T cells, or PBMCs. Subjects who had been exposed to COVID-19, were actively infected with it, or had recovered from it provided the deeply sampled blood TCRbeta repertoires that made up the dataset. The repertoires were made available in a free public database intended to serve as a resource for research on the immune response to SARS-CoV-2. The samples were drawn from the first 160 participants of the ongoing ImmuneRACE study and from 1,200 or so subjects provided by 6 global collaborators. Nearly every sample came with metadata listing a de-identified subject ID, COVID-19 status, age in years and sex. Where HLA class I and class II types were available, the types were taken from metadata supplied by the sample provider, not from assay-based typing. What the study reported, not specific to this receptor: The quantity of clinical and demographic metadata differed by source and by participant and was supplied without curation.

The collaborating institutions used their own protocols to collect whole blood in K2EDTA tubes. Collaborator samples were shipped for TCRbeta analysis as frozen whole blood, isolated PBMCs, or DNA extracted from either sample type. The immunoSEQ Assay, a bias-controlled multiplex PCR, was used to amplify TCRbeta CDR3 regions from genomic DNA. The study's processing was this. The number of nucleated cells in each sample was estimated from the amplification of reference gene primers within the assay. To quantify the absolute abundance of each unique TCRbeta CDR3 rearrangement, sequence reads were collapsed and filtered. Productive Simpson clonality was computed per sample as the square root of Simpson's diversity index over productive rearrangements. TCRdb re-hosts the immuneACCESS table, in-frame sequences only. Its copies lack some clones; in the studies checked, an unresolved V gene accounts for under half of them, and the cause for the rest is not known. Clone size and V and J calls were adopted from that table, with D and trimming inferred from the DNA. The sample table holds roughly 81,000 clones, of which around nine tenths were seen once. The ten largest make up approximately 8% of the sample.

Comment on this clone: No cognate antigen has been identified for it. Per-base qualities were not stored, and no clone one base away is much larger.

Sequenced sample: peripheral blood. The source of this sequence is a man aged 25 to 40 with acute or convalescent COVID-19.

This receptor has the CDR3 CASSQGTGFYEQYF. The nucleotide sequence is TGTGCCAGCAGCCAAGGGACAGGGTTCTACGAGCAGTACTTC. The chain uses TRBV3-1 (or the pseudogene TRBV3-2) and TRBJ2-7, with 8 bases in between that match TRBD1. From the germline V gene (reference sequence), CDR1 is LGHDT and CDR2 is YNNKEL. CDR3 length: 14 amino acids, cysteine to phenylalanine. This entry keeps only the CDR3 DNA: 42 bases, framed from base 1. The germline V end is reduced by 1 base and the J end by 3 bases; junction bases left unmatched: 2.